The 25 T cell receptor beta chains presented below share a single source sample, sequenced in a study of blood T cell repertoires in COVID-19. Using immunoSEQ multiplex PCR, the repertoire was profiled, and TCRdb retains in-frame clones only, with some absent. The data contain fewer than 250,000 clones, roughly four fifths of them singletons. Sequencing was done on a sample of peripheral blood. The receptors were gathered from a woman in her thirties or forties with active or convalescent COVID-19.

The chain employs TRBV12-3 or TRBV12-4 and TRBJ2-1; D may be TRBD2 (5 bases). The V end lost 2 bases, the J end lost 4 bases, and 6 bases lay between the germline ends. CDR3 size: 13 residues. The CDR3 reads CASSLRGYNEQFF. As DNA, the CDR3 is TGTGCCAGCAGTTTAAGAGGGTACAATGAGCAGTTCTTC.

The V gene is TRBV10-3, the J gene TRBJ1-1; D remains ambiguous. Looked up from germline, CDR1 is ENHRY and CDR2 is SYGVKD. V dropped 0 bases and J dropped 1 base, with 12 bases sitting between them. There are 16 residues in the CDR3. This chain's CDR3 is CAISESGGRGNTEAFF. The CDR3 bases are TGTGCCATCAGTGAGTCGGGAGGGCGGGGGAACACTGAAGCTTTCTTT.

The CDR3 here is CASHGQGTYEQYF. CDR3 nucleotides: TGTGCCAGCCACGGCCAGGGGACCTACGAGCAGTACTTC. The V gene is TRBV6-5, the J gene TRBJ2-7, with D tentatively TRBD1 (6 bases). Germline values: CDR1 MNHEY, CDR2 SVGAGI. The CDR3 extends over 13 amino acids. V dropped 8 bases and J dropped 2 bases, with 13 bases sitting between them.

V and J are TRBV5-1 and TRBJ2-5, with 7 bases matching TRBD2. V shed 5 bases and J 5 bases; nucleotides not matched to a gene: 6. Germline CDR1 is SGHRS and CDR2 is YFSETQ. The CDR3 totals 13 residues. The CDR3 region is CASSGRAGETQYF. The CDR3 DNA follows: TGCGCCAGCAGTGGGAGGGCGGGCGAGACCCAGTACTTC.

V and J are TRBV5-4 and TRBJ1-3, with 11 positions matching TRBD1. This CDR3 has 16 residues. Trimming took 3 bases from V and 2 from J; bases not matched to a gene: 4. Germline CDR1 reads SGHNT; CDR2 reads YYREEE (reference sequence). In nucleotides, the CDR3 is TGTGCCAGCAGCTCTGGACAGGGGGCGGCTGGAAACACCATATATTTT. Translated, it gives CASSSGQGAAGNTIYF.

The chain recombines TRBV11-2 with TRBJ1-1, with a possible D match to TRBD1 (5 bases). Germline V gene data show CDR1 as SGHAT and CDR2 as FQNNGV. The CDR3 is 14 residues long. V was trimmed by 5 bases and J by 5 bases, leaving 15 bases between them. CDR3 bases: TGTGCCAGCAGCCTTAACGACAGAAGGACTGAAGCTTTCTTT. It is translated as CASSLNDRRTEAFF.

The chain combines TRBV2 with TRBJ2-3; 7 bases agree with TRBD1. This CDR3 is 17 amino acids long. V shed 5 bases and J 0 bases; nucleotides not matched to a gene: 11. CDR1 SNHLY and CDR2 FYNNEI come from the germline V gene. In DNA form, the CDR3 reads TGTGCCAGCAGTCACCCCCGGGACAGATTCAGCACAGATACGCAGTATTTT. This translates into CASSHPRDRFSTDTQYF.

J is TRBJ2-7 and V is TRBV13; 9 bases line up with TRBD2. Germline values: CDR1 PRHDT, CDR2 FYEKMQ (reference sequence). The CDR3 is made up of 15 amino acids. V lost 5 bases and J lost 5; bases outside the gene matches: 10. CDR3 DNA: TGTGCCAGCAGCCCCGGACTAGCGCTCGTGAACGAGCAGTACTTC. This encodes CASSPGLALVNEQYF.

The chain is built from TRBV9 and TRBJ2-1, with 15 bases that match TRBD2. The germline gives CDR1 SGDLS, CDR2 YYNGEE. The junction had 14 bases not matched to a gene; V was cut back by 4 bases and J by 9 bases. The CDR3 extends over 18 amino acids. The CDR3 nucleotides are TGTGCCAGCAGCCCCCGATTTGGACTAGCGGGGGGGCAAGGTGAGCAGTTCTTC. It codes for CASSPRFGLAGGQGEQFF.

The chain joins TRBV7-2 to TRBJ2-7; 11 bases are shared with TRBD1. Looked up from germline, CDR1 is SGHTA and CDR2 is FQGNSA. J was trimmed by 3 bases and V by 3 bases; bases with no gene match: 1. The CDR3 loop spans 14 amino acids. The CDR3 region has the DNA TGTGCCAGCAGCTTGGGACAGGGGGACTACGAGCAGTACTTC. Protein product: CASSLGQGDYEQYF. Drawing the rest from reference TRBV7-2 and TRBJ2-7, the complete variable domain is GAGVSQSPSNKVTEKGKDVELRCDPISGHTALYWYRQSLGQGLEFLIYFQGNSAPDKSGLPSDRFSAERTGGSVSTLTIQRTQQEDSAVYLCASSLGQGDYEQYFGPGTRLTVT.

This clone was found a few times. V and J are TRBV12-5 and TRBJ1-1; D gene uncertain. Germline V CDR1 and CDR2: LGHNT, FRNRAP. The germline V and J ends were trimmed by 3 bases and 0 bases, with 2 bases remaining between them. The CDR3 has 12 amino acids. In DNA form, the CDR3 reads TGTGCTAGTGGTTTCTTGAACACTGAAGCTTTCTTT. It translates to CASGFLNTEAFF.

This CDR3 reads CASSLGRGGAGNTIYF. CDR3 coding DNA: TGTGCCAGCAGCTTAGGTCGTGGGGGGGCCGGAAACACCATATATTTT. V is TRBV7-2 and J is TRBJ1-3, with D possibly being TRBD1 (6 bases). V was cut by 1 base and J by 4 bases, with 14 bases left in between. This CDR3 has 16 residues. From germline, CDR1 is SGHTA and CDR2 FQGNSA.

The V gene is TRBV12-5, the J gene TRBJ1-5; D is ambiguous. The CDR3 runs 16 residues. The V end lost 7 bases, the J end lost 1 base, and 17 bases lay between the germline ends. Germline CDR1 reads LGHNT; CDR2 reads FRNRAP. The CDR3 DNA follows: TGTGCTAGTGCCCGTGATGAGGGCCCGAGCAATCAGCCCCAGCATTTT. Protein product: CASARDEGPSNQPQHF. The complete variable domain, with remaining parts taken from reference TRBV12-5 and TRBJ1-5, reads DARVTQTPRHKVTEMGQEVTMRCQPILGHNTVFWYRQTMMQGLELLAYFRNRAPLDDSGMPKDRFSAEMPDATLATLKIQPSEPRDSAVYFCASARDEGPSNQPQHFGDGTRLSIL.

CDR3 nucleotides: TGTGCCAGCAGTCCCTCTCCGGGCTACACCTTC. Protein product: CASSPSPGYTF. The chain links TRBV28 to TRBJ1-2, with unresolved D. This CDR3 region has 11 residues. Germline V gives CDR1 MDHEN, CDR2 SYDVKM. Trimming cost V 5 bases and J 8 bases, with 9 bases left between them.

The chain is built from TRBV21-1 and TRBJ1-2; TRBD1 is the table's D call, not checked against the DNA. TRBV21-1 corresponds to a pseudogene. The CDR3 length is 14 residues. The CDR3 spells CASRRDRAVNGYTF. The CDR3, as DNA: TGTGCCAGCAGACGGGACAGGGCTGTGAATGGCTACACCTTC.

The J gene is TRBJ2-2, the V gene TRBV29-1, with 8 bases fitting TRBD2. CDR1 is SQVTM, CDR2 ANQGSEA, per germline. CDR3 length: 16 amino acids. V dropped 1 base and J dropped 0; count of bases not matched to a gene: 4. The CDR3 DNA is TGCAGCGTTGAAGGGAGGACTAGCACGAACACCGGGGAGCTGTTTTTT. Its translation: CSVEGRTSTNTGELFF.

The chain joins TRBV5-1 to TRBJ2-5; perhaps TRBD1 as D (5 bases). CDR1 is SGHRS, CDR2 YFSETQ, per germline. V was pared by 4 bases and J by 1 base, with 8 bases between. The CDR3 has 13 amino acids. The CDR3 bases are TGCGCCAGCAGCGCAGGGATCCAAGAGACCCAGTACTTC. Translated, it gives CASSAGIQETQYF. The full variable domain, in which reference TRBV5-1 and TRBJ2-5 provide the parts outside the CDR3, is KAGVTQTPRYLIKTRGQQVTLSCSPISGHRSVSWYQQTPGQGLQFLFEYFSETQRNKGNFPGRFSGRQFSNSRSEMNVSTLELGDSALYLCASSAGIQETQYFGPGTRLLVL.

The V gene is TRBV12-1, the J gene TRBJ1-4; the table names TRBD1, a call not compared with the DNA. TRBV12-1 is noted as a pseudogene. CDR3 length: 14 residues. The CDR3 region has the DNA TGTGCCAGCAGCAACGGGACAGGTAATGAAAAACTGTTTTTT. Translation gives CASSNGTGNEKLFF.

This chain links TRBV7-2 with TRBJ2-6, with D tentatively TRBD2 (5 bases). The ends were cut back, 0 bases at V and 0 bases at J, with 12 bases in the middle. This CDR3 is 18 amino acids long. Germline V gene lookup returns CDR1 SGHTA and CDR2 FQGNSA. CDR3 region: CASSLASGRTSGANVLTF. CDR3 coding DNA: TGTGCCAGCAGCTTAGCCAGCGGCAGGACCTCTGGGGCCAACGTCCTGACTTTC.

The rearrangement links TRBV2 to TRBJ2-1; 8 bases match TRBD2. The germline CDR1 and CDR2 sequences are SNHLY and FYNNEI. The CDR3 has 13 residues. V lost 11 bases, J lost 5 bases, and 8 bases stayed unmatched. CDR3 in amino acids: CAGGIAGNNEQFF. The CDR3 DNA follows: TGTGCCGGGGGGATAGCGGGGAACAATGAGCAGTTCTTC.

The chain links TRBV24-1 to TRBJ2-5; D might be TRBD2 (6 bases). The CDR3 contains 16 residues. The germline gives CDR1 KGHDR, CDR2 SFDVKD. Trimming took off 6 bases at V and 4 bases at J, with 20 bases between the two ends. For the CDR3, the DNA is TGTGCCACCAGTCGTGGCCTGGCGGGGATTGGAGAGACCCAGTACTTC. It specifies CATSRGLAGIGETQYF.

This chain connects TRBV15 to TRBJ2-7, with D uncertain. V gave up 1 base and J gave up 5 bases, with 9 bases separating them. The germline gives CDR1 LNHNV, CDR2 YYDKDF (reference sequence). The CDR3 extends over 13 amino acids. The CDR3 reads CATSRGATHEQYF. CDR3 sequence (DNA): TGTGCCACCAGCAGAGGGGCAACCCACGAGCAGTACTTC.

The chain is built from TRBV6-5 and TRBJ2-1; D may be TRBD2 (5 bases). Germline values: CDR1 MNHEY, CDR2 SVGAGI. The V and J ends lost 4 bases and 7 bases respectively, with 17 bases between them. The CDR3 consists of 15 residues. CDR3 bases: TGTGCCAGCAGTTCGCCCACACGAGGGAATAATGAGCAGTTCTTC. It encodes CASSSPTRGNNEQFF.

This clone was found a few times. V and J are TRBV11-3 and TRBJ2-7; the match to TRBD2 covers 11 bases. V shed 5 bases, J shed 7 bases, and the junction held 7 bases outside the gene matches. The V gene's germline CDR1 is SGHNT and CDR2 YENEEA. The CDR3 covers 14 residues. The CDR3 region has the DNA TGTGCCAGCAGCGCAGGGGGGACTAGCGGTGAGCAGTACTTC. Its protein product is CASSAGGTSGEQYF.

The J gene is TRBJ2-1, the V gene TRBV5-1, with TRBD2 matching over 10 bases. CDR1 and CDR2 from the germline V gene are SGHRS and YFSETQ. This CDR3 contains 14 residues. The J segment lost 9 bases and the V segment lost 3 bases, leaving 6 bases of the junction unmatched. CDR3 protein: CASSWLSGGIEQFF. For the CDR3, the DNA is TGCGCCAGCAGCTGGCTTAGCGGGGGGATTGAGCAGTTCTTC.